These T cell receptor beta chains were read from a single sample in a study of blood T cell repertoires in COVID-19. Sequenced by immunoSEQ multiplex PCR; TCRdb stores in-frame clones only, minus some. The sample yields 70,000 or so clones, about 88% seen once. Sequencing was carried out using peripheral blood. These receptors were obtained from a man over 45 with acute or convalescent COVID-19. The CDR3 runs from the conserved cysteine through the conserved F or W. Fields, in order: V gene, D gene, clone size, J gene, CDR3 DNA, CDR3 protein. A D gene is named only where the DNA matches it firmly. Clone size is given for some rows only: seen once, a few or many times, or a class if the clone is expanded.

V: TRBV7-6
D: .
size: .
J: TRBJ1-2
DNA: TGTGCCAGCAGCTTAAAGACGGCGGATTTCTATGGCTACACCTTC
CDR3: CASSLKTADFYGYTF

V: TRBV21-1
D: .
size: .
J: TRBJ1-2
DNA: TGTGCCAGCAGCAAAGCGCCACAGGGGCTAAGAGATGGCTACACCTTC
CDR3: CASSKAPQGLRDGYTF

V: TRBV6-5
D: .
size: .
J: TRBJ2-1
DNA: TGTGCCAGCAGTTACTACGGGAGTGGGGTCAATGAGCAGTTCTTC
CDR3: CASSYYGSGVNEQFF

V: TRBV2
D: TRBD1
size: .
J: TRBJ1-5
DNA: TGTGCCAGCAGAGGAGACAGGGTAAGGCAGCCCCAGCATTTT
CDR3: CASRGDRVRQPQHF

V: TRBV27
D: TRBD2
size: once
J: TRBJ2-1
DNA: TGTGCCAGCAGTTTTCTCGGGACTAGCGGCTCCTACAATGAGCAGTTCTTC
CDR3: CASSFLGTSGSYNEQFF

V: TRBV19
D: TRBD1
size: .
J: TRBJ2-1
DNA: TGTGCCAGTAGTATAGCGGGACAGGGGGCCTACAATGAGCAGTTCTTC
CDR3: CASSIAGQGAYNEQFF

V: TRBV7-2
D: .
size: .
J: TRBJ2-5
DNA: TGTGCCAGCAGCCAGCAGGGTGGAACGGAGACCCAGTACTTC
CDR3: CASSQQGGTETQYF

V: TRBV11-2
D: .
size: .
J: TRBJ2-2
DNA: TGTGCCAGCAGCCCGAATTTCGGGGGGCCCGGGGAGCTGTTTTTT
CDR3: CASSPNFGGPGELFF

V: TRBV5-1
D: TRBD1
size: .
J: TRBJ1-6
DNA: TGCGCCAGCAGCTCCGAAGGACAGGACGGGGGACCCCTCCACTTT
CDR3: CASSSEGQDGGPLHF

V: TRBV21-1
D: .
size: .
J: TRBJ1-6
DNA: TGTGCCAGCAGCCCCTCCGACAGGGGGCTTTATTCACCCCTCCACTTT
CDR3: CASSPSDRGLYSPLHF

V: TRBV30
D: TRBD2
size: .
J: TRBJ2-1
DNA: TGTGCCTGGCGGGCGGGAGCCTACAATGAGCAGTTCTTC
CDR3: CAWRAGAYNEQFF

V: TRBV5-4
D: TRBD1
size: .
J: TRBJ2-7
DNA: TGTGCCAGCACCATAACCGGGACAGGAAACTACGAGCAGTACTTC
CDR3: CASTITGTGNYEQYF

V: TRBV5-1
D: .
size: .
J: TRBJ2-7
DNA: TGCGCCAGCAGCTTGTCCCCGGGAGTTGGCTACGAGCAGTACTTC
CDR3: CASSLSPGVGYEQYF

V: TRBV7-7
D: .
size: .
J: TRBJ2-1
DNA: TGTGCCAGCAGCTTAGACAGGGAGTCCAATGAGCAGTTCTTC
CDR3: CASSLDRESNEQFF

V: TRBV6-2/TRBV6-3
D: .
size: once
J: TRBJ1-1
DNA: TGTGCCAGCAGTTATACATTGAACACTGAAGCTTTCTTT
CDR3: CASSYTLNTEAFF

V: TRBV5-1
D: .
size: .
J: TRBJ1-4
DNA: TGCGCCAGCAGCTTGGGAGGGAGGAGGAAAACTAATGAAAAACTGTTTTTT
CDR3: CASSLGGRRKTNEKLFF

V: TRBV27
D: TRBD2
size: .
J: TRBJ2-1
DNA: TGTGCCAGCAGTTGGAGCGGGGGGCCCTACAATGAGCAGTTCTTC
CDR3: CASSWSGGPYNEQFF

V: TRBV25-1
D: .
size: few
J: TRBJ2-7
DNA: TGTGCCAGCACCTCCCTCGGAGGTGGGTCCTACGAGCAGTACTTC
CDR3: CASTSLGGGSYEQYF

V: TRBV15
D: TRBD2
size: .
J: TRBJ2-1
DNA: TGTGCCACCAGCAGAGGTGGGGGGACTAGCGGGAGATACAATGAGCAGTTCTTC
CDR3: CATSRGGGTSGRYNEQFF

V: TRBV3-1/TRBV3-2
D: TRBD1
size: .
J: TRBJ1-2
DNA: TGTGCCAGCAGCCAGGGACAGGGGGGCTATGGCTACACCTTC
CDR3: CASSQGQGGYGYTF

V: TRBV10-3
D: .
size: .
J: TRBJ2-2
DNA: TGTGCCATCAGTGAGGTGGGAAGAGGGACCGGGGAGCTGTTTTTT
CDR3: CAISEVGRGTGELFF

V: TRBV2
D: .
size: .
J: TRBJ1-2
DNA: TGTGCCAGCAGCCAAAACAGGGATCAGGGCTACACCTTC
CDR3: CASSQNRDQGYTF

V: TRBV5-4
D: TRBD1
size: .
J: TRBJ2-5
DNA: TGTGCCAGCAGAAGCCGACAGGGGGGTGCCGGAGAGACCCAGTACTTC
CDR3: CASRSRQGGAGETQYF

V: TRBV30
D: .
size: .
J: TRBJ2-5
DNA: TGTGCCTGGAGTCTACAGGGTCGAGAGACCCAGTACTTC
CDR3: CAWSLQGRETQYF

V: TRBV19
D: TRBD2
size: .
J: TRBJ2-2
DNA: TGTGCCAGTAGTAAGACTAGCGGGAGGTTGGGGACCGGGGAGCTGTTTTTT
CDR3: CASSKTSGRLGTGELFF

V: TRBV30
D: TRBD1
size: .
J: TRBJ1-6
DNA: TGTGCCTGGAGCGAGGTGACAGGGGGTAGCTTGAATAATTCACCCCTCCACTTT
CDR3: CAWSEVTGGSLNNSPLHF

V: TRBV7-3
D: .
size: .
J: TRBJ1-2
DNA: TGTGCCAGCAGCTTAAATGCAGGGCTCGGCTACACCTTC
CDR3: CASSLNAGLGYTF

V: TRBV12-3/TRBV12-4
D: .
size: .
J: TRBJ1-6
DNA: TGTGCCAGCACCACTAGTGGGAATTCACCCCTCCACTTT
CDR3: CASTTSGNSPLHF

V: TRBV2
D: .
size: .
J: TRBJ2-1
DNA: TGTGCCAGCACCCGCCGGACTTCTGACAATGAGCAGTTCTTC
CDR3: CASTRRTSDNEQFF

V: TRBV3-1/TRBV3-2
D: .
size: .
J: TRBJ1-5
DNA: TGTGCCAGCAGCCTTCAGGGGTCCAATCAGCCCCAGCATTTT
CDR3: CASSLQGSNQPQHF

V: TRBV9
D: TRBD2
size: .
J: TRBJ2-1
DNA: TGTGCCAGCAGCGATTTTTGGGAGGGCCGGGGCTCCTACAATGAGCAGTTCTTC
CDR3: CASSDFWEGRGSYNEQFF